Below, 4 T cell receptor beta chains from the same sample are listed, as sequenced in a study of T cells in tumors after PD-1 blockade. Measured with immunoSEQ multiplex PCR; TCRdb has only the in-frame clones, and not every one. The sample includes around 60,000 clones, roughly 77% of them seen just once. The specimen comprised PBMCs, sampled before anti-PD-1 treatment. These receptors all stem from a human donor with basal cell carcinoma.

The chain couples TRBV6-5 to TRBJ2-3; TRBD2 aligns across 9 bases. This CDR3 spans 14 amino acids. Trimming at V came to 8 bases and at J to 6 bases, leaving 9 bases not matched to a gene. The germline CDR1 and CDR2 sequences are MNHEY and SVGAGI. The CDR3 nucleotides read TGTGCCAGCCATCGTAGCGGGGGCTCCGATACGCAGTATTTT. It translates to CASHRSGGSDTQYF.

The CDR3 coding sequence is TGTGCCTGGAGCCTACGGGACAGGGGAATGGCTGGCTACACCTTC. Encoded protein: CAWSLRDRGMAGYTF. The chain joins TRBV30 to TRBJ1-2; 10 positions agree with TRBD1. This CDR3 contains 15 residues. The trim removed 3 bases at V and 7 bases at J, leaving 11 bases unmatched. Per the germline V gene, CDR1 is GTSNPN and CDR2 is SVGIG (reference sequence).

The V and J genes are TRBV5-6 and TRBJ1-5; D is perhaps TRBD1 (5 bases). The V gene's germline CDR1 is SGHDT and CDR2 YYEEEE. This CDR3 is 17 amino acids long. V shed 0 bases and J shed 0 bases, with 13 bases lying between them. Written as DNA, the CDR3 is TGTGCCAGCAGCTTGGGGTTTGGGACTTATAGCAATCAGCCCCAGCATTTT. Amino acids: CASSLGFGTYSNQPQHF.

V and J are TRBV12-5 and TRBJ2-1, with D maybe TRBD1 (5 bases). Germline values: CDR1 LGHNT, CDR2 FRNRAP. The CDR3 has 16 amino acids. Between the trimmed V and J ends, which lost 7 bases and 9 bases, there was a span of 25 bases. In nucleotides, the CDR3 is TGTGCTAGTGCCCAATCACCGCTCTCAGGGTCCGGTGAGCAGTTCTTC. The encoded protein is CASAQSPLSGSGEQFF.